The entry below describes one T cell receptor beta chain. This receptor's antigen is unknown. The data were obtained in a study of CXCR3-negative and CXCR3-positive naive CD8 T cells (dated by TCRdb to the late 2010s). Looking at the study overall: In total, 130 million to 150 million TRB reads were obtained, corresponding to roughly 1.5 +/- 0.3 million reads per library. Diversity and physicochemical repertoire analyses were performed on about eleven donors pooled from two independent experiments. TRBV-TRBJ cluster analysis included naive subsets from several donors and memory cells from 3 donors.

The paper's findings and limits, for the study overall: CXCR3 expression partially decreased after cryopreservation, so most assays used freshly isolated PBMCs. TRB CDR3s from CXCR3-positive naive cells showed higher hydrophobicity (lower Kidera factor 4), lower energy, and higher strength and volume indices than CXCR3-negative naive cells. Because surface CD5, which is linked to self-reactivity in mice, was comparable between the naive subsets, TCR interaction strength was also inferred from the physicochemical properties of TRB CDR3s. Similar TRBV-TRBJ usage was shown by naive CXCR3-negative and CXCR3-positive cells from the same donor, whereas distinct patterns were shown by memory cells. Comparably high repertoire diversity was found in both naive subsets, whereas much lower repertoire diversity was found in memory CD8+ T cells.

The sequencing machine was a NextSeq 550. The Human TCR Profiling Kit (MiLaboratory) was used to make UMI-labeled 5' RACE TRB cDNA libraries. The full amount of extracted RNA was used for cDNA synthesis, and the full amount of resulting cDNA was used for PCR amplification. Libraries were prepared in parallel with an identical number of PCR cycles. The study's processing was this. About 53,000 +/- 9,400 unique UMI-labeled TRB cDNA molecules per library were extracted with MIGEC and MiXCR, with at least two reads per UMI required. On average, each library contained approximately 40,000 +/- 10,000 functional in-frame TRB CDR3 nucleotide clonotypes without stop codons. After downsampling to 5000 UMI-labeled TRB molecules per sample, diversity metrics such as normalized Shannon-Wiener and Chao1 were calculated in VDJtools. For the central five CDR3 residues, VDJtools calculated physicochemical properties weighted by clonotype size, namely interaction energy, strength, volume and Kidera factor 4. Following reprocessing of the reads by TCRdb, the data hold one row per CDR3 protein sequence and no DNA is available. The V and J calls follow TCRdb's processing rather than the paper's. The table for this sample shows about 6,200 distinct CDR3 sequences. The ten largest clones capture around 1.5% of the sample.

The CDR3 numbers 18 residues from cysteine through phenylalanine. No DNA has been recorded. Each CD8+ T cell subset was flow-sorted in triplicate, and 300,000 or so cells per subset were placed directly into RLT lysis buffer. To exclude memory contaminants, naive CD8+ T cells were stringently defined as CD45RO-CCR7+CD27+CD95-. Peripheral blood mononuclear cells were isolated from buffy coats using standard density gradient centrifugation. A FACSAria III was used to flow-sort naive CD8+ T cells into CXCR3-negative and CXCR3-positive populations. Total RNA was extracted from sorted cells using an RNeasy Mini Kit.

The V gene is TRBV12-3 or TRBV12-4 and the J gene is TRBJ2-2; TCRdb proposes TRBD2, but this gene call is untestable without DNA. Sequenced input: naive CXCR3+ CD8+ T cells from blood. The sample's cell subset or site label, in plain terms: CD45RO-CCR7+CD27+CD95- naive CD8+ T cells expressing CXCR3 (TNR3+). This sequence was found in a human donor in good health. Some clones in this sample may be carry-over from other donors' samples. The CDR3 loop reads CASISRTSGRENTGELFF.